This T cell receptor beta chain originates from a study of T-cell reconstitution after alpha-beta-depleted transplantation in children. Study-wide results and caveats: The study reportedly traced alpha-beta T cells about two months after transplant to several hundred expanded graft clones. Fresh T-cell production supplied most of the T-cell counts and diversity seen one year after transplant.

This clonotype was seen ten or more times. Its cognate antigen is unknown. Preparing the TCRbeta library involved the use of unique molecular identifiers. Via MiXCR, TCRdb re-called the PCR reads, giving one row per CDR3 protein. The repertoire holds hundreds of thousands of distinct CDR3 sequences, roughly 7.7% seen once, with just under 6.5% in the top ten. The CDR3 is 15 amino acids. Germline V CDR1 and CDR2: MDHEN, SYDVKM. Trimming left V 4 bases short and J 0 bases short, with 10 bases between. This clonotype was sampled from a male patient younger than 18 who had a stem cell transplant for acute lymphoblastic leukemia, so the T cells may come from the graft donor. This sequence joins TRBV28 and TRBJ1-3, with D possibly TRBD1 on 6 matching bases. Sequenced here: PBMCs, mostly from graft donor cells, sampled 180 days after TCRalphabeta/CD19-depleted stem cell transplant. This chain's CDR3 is CASSSGQSSGNTIYF. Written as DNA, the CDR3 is TGTGCCAGCAGTTCCGGACAGAGCTCTGGAAACACCATATATTTT.